This T cell receptor beta chain was recorded in a study of cytomegalovirus exposure and HLA in healthy donors. To note about this clone: Its cognate antigen is unknown.

Study conclusions and caveats: Earlier findings revealed that most TCR beta V segments proved productive either about 87% or about 30% of the time.

PCR amplification relied on 60 Vbeta primers (plus 13 Jbeta primers). Libraries were prepared by immunoSEQ multiplex PCR; TCRdb keeps only in-frame clonotypes and omits some of them. The sample has 100,000 to 150,000 clones; 65% to 75% are singletons. The V end lost 3 bases, the J end lost 0 bases, and 10 bases lay between the germline ends. CDR3 length equals 15 residues. CDR1 and CDR2 from the germline V gene are LNHDA and SQIVND (reference sequence). The sequenced material came from PBMCs. This sequence joins TRBV19 and TRBJ2-3; D remains unclear. The TCR originated in a man between 35 and 55 years old in good health and CMV-seropositive. In nucleotides, the CDR3 is TGTGCCAGTAGTATTTCCGGTTCTAGCACAGATACGCAGTATTTT. This gives the protein CASSISGSSTDTQYF.